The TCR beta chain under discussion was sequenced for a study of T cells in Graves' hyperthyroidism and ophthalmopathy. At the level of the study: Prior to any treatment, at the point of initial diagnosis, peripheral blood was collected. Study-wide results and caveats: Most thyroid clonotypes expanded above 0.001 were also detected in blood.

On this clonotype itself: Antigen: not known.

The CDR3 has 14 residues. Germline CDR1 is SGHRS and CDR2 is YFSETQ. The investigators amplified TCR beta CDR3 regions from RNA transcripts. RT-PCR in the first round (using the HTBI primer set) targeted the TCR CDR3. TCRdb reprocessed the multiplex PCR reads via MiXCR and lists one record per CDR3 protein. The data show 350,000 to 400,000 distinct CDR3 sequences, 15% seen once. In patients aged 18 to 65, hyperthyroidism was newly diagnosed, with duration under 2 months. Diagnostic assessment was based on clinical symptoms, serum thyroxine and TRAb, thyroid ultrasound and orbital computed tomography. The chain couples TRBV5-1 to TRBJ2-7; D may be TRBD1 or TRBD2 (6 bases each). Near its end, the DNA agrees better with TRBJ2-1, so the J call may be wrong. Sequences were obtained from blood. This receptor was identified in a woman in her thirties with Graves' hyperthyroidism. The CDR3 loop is CASSREGGTYEQFF. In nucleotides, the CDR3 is TGCGCCAGCAGCCGCGAGGGGGGCACCTACGAGCAGTTCTTC.